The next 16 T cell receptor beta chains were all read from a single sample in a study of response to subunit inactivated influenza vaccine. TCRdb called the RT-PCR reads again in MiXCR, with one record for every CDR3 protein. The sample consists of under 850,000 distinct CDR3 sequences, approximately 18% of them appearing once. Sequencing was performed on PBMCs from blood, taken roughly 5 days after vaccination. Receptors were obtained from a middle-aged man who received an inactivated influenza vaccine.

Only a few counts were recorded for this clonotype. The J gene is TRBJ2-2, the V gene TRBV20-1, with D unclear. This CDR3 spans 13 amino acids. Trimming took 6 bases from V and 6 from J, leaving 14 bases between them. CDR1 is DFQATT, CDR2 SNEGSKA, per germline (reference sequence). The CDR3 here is CSAPRSAPGELFF. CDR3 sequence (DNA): TGCAGTGCCCCCCGATCTGCTCCCGGGGAGCTGTTTTTT.

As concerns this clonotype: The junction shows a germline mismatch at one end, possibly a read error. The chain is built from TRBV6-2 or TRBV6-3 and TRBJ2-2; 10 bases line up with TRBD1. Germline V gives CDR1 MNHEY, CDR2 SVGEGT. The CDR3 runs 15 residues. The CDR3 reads CASLDRGPGTGELFF. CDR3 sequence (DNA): TGCGCCAGCCTCGACAGGGGGCCGGGCACCGGGGAGCTGTTTTTT.

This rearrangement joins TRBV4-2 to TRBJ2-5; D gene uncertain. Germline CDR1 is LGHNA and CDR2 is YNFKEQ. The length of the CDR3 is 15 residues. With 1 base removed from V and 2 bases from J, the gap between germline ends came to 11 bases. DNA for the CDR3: TGTGCCAGCAGCCAAGGAGCAGGCAAGCAAGAGACCCAGTACTTC. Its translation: CASSQGAGKQETQYF.

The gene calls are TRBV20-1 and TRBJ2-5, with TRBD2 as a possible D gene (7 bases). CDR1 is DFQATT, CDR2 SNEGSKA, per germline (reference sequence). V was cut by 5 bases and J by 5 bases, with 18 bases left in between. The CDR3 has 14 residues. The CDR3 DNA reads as TGCAGTGCTGAAAGGGGGGGAAAGTGGGAGACCCAGTACTTC. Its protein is CSAERGGKWETQYF.

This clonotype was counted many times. In DNA, the CDR3 is TGTGCCAGCAGTGGGTTTCGGCTGAAAGGCAATGAGCAGTTCTTC. Its translation: CASSGFRLKGNEQFF. The genes are TRBV25-1 and TRBJ2-1; unclear D gene. CDR3 length: 15 residues. Per germline, CDR1 MGHDK and CDR2 SYGVNS. V dropped 4 bases and J dropped 6 bases, with 16 bases sitting between them.

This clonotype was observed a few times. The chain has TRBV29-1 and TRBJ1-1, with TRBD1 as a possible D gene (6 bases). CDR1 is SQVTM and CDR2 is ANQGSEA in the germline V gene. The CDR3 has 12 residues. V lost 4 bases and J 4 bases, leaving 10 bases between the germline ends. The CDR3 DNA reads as TGCAGCGTTGGGGGGGCGTCCACTGAAGCTTTCTTT. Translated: CSVGGASTEAFF.

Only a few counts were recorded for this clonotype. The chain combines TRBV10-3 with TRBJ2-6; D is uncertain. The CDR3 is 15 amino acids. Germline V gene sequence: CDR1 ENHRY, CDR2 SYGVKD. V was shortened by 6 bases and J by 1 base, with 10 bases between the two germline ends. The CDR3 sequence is CAIRDTESGANVLTF. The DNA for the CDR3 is TGTGCCATCAGAGACACAGAGTCTGGGGCCAACGTCCTGACTTTC.

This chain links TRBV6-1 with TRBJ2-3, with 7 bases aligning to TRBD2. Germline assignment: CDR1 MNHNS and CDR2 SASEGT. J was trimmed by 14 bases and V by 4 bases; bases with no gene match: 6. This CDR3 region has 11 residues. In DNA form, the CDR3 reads TGTGCCAGCAGTGTTGGACTAGAGACGTATTTT. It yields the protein CASSVGLETYF.

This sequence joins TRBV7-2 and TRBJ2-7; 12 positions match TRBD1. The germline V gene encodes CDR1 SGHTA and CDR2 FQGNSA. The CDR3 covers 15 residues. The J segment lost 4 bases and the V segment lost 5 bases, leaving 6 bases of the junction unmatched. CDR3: CASSLGTGGEYEQYF. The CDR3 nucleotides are TGTGCCAGCAGCCTCGGGACAGGGGGCGAGTACGAGCAGTACTTC.

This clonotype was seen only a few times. The CDR3 protein is CASSFIVESGLYF. The CDR3 DNA reads TGTGCCAGCAGCTTTATTGTTGAGTCAGGGTTGTACTTC. The chain employs TRBV5-6 and TRBJ2-7, with a weak D call TRBD1 (5 bases). Trimming stripped 2 bases from V and 12 bases from J, with 18 bases between. CDR1 SGHDT and CDR2 YYEEEE come from the germline V gene. The CDR3 has 13 amino acids. The whole variable domain, remainder taken from reference TRBV5-6 and TRBJ2-7, is DAGVTQSPTHLIKTRGQQVTLRCSPKSGHDTVSWYQQALGQGPQFIFQYYEEEERQRGNFPDRFSGHQFPNYSSELNVNALLLGDSALYLCASSFIVESGLYFGPGTRLTVT.

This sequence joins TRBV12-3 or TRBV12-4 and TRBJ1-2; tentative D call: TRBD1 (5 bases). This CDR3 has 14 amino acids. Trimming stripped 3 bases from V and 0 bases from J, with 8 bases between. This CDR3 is CASSFRVSNYGYTF. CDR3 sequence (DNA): TGTGCCAGCAGTTTCAGGGTATCTAACTATGGCTACACCTTC.

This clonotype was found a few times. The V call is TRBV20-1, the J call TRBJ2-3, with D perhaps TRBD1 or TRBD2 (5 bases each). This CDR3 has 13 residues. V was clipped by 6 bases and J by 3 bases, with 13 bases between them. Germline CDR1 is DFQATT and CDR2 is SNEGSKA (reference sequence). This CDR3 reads CSAPGRVTDTQYF. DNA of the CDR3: TGCAGTGCCCCAGGGCGGGTAACAGATACGCAGTATTTT.

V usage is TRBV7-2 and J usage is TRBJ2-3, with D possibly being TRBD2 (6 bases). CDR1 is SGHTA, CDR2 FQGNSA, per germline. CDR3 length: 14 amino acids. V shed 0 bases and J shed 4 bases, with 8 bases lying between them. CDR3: CASSLARLADTQYF. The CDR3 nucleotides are TGTGCCAGCAGCTTAGCGCGACTAGCAGATACGCAGTATTTT.

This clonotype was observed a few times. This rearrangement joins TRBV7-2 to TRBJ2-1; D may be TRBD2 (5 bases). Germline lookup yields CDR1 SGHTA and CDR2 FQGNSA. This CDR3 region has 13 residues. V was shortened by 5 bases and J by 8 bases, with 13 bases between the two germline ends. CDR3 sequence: CASSNPSIDEQFF. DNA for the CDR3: TGTGCCAGCAGCAACCCTAGCATCGATGAGCAGTTCTTC.

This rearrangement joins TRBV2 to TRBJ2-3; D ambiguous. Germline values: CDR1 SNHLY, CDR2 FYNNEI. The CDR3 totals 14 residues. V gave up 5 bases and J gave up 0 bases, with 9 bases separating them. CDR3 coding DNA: TGTGCCAGCAGTACGCAGCCCAGCACAGATACGCAGTATTTT. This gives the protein CASSTQPSTDTQYF.

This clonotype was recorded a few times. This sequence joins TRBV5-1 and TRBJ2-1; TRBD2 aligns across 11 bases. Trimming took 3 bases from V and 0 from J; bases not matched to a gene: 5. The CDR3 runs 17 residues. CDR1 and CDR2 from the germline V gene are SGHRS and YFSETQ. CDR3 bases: TGCGCCAGCAGCTCGGGACTAGCGGCGGGCTCCTACAATGAGCAGTTCTTC. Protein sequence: CASSSGLAAGSYNEQFF.